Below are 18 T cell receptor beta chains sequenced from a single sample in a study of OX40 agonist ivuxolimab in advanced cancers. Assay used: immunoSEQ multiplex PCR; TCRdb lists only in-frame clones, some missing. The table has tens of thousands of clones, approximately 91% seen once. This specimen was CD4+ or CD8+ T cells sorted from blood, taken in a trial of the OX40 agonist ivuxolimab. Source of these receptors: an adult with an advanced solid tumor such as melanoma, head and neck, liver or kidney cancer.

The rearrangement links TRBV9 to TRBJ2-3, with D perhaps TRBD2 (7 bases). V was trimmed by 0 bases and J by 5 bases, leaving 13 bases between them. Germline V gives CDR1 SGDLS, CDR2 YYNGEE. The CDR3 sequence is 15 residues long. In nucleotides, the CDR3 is TGTGCCAGCAGCGTAGGAGGGGGGGGGAAAGATACGCAGTATTTT. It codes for CASSVGGGGKDTQYF.

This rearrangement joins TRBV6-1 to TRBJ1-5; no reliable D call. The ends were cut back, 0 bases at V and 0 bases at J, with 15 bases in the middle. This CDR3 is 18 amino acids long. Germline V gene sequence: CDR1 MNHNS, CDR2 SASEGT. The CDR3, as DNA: TGTGCCAGCAGTGAAGCGCTTGGAGGAGTGTATAGCAATCAGCCCCAGCATTTT. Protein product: CASSEALGGVYSNQPQHF.

The CDR3 is CASSLITNTGELFF. The CDR3 nucleotides read TGTGCCAGCAGCTTGATAACGAACACCGGGGAGCTGTTTTTT. The chain recombines TRBV5-5 with TRBJ2-2, with D uncertain. The CDR3 totals 14 residues. Per the germline V gene, CDR1 is SGHKS and CDR2 is YYEKEE (reference sequence). V lost 1 base and J lost 0, with 4 bases in between.

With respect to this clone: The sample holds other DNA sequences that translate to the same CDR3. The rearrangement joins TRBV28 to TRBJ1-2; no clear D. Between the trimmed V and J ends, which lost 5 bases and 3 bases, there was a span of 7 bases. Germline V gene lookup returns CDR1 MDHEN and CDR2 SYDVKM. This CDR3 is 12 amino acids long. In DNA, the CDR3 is TGTGCCAGCAGTCTGATGGACTATGGCTACACCTTC. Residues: CASSLMDYGYTF.

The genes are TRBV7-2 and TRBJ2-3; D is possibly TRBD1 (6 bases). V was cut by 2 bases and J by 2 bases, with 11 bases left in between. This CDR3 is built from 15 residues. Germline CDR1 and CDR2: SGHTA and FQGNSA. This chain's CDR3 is CASSLMGAHTDTQYF. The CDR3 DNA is TGTGCCAGCAGCTTAATGGGGGCCCACACAGATACGCAGTATTTT.

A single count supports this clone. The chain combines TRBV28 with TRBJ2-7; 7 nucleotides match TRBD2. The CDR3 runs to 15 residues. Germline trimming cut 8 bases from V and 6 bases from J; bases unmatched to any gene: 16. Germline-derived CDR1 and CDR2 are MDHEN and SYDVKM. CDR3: CASSGGALAWSEQYF. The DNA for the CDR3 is TGTGCCAGCTCGGGGGGAGCCCTAGCCTGGAGCGAGCAGTACTTC.

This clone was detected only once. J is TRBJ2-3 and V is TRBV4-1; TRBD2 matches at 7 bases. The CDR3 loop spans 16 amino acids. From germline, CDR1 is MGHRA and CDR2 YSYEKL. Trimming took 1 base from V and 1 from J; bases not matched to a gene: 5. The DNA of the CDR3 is TGCGCCAGCAGCCAAGGGCGGGAGTCTGGCACAGATACGCAGTATTTT. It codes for CASSQGRESGTDTQYF.

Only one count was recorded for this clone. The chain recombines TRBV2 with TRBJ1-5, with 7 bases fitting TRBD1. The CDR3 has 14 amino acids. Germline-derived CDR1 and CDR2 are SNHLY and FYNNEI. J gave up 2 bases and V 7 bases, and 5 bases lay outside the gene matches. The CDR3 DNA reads TGTGCCAGCAAAGGGGGCTATGGCAATCAGCCCCAGCATTTT. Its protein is CASKGGYGNQPQHF.

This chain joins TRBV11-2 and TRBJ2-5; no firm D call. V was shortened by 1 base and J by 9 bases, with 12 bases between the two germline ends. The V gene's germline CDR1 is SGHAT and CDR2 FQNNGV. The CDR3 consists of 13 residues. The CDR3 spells CASSLGGMLSQYF. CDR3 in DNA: TGTGCCAGCAGCTTAGGTGGCATGCTGTCCCAGTACTTC.

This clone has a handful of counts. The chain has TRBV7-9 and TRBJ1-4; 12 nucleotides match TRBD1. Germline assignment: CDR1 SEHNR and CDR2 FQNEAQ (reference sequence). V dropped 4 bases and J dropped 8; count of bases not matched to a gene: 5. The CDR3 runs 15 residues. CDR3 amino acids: CASSYAGTGGEKLFF. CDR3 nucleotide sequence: TGTGCCAGCAGCTATGCCGGGACAGGGGGCGAAAAACTGTTTTTT.

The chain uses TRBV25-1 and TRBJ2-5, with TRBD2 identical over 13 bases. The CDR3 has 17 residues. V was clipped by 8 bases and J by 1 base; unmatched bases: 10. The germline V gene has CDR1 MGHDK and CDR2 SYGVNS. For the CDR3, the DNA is TGTGCCAGCGACCAAGGACTAGCGGGGGCTCTCCAAGAGACCCAGTACTTC. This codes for CASDQGLAGALQETQYF.

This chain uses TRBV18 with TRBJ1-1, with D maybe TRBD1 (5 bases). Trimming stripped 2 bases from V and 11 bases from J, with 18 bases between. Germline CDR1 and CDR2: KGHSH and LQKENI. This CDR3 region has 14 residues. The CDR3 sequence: CASSPSGRDFGAFF. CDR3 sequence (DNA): TGTGCCAGCTCACCATCGGGACGTGACTTTGGGGCTTTCTTT.

CDR3 amino acids: CASSRDRGGQPQHF. The CDR3 DNA follows: TGTGCCAGCAGCCGTGACAGGGGAGGACAGCCCCAGCATTTT. V and J are TRBV28 and TRBJ1-5; 8 bases are a match to TRBD1. V was clipped by 6 bases and J by 7 bases; unmatched bases: 8. Germline V gene data show CDR1 as MDHEN and CDR2 as SYDVKM. This CDR3 is 14 amino acids long.

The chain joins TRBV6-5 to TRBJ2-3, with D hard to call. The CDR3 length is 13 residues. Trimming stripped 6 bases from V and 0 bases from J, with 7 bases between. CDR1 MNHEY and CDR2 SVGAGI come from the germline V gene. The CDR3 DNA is TGTGCCAGCAGATCCCCGAGCACAGATACGCAGTATTTT. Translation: CASRSPSTDTQYF.

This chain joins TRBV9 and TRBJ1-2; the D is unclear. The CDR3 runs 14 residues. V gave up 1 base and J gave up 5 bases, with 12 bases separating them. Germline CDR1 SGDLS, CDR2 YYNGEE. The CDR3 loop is CASSVMSDAYGYTF. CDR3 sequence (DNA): TGTGCCAGCAGCGTAATGAGTGACGCGTATGGCTACACCTTC.

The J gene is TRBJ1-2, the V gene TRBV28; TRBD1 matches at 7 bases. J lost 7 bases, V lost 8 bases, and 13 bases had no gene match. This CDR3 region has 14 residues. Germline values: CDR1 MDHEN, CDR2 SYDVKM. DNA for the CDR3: TGTGCCAGCTCCAGGGGGTCTACTCTTACTGGCTACACCTTC. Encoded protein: CASSRGSTLTGYTF.

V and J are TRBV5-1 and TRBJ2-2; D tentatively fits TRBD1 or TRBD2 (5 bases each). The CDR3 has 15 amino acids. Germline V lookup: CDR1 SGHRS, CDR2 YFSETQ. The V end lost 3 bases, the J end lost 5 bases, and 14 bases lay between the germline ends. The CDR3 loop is CASSSRDGGTGELFF. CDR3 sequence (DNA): TGCGCCAGCAGCTCAAGGGACGGTGGGACCGGGGAGCTGTTTTTT.

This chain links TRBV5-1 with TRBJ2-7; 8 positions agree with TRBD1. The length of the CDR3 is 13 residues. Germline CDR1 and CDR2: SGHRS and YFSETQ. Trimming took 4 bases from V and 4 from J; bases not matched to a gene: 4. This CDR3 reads CASSGQGTYEQYF. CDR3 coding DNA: TGCGCCAGCAGCGGACAGGGTACGTACGAGCAGTACTTC.